The 25 T cell receptor beta chains below come from one sample, sequenced in a study of T-cell memory formation after mild COVID-19. TCRdb re-analysed the 5' RACE reads in MiXCR, keeping a single row per CDR3 protein. The table has roughly 150,000 distinct CDR3 sequences, roughly 13% seen once. Sample: PBMCs or a T cell subset sorted from them (not recorded which). The source of these receptors is an adult woman who had mild COVID-19 (a few samples of this study predate the infection). Cell type and time point are not known.

This clonotype was seen ten or more times. The chain couples TRBV4-3 to TRBJ2-1; 10 bases are a match to TRBD1. Trimming at V came to 3 bases and at J to 4 bases, leaving 3 bases not matched to a gene. Germline V gives CDR1 LGHNA, CDR2 YSLEER. The CDR3 contains 15 residues. Written as DNA, the CDR3 is TGCGCCAGCAGCCACCGGACAGGGGGATACAATGAGCAGTTCTTC. The encoded protein is CASSHRTGGYNEQFF.

Only a few counts were recorded for this clonotype. The chain joins TRBV7-9 to TRBJ1-5; no clear D gene. Germline CDR1 SEHNR, CDR2 FQNEAQ (reference sequence). The CDR3 length is 14 residues. V was trimmed by 1 base and J by 4 bases, leaving 8 bases between them. CDR3 loop: CASSLDSGNQPQHF. The CDR3 DNA follows: TGTGCCAGCAGCTTAGATTCCGGGAATCAGCCCCAGCATTTT.

This clonotype was detected ten times or more. The chain couples TRBV7-9 to TRBJ2-2; possibly TRBD2 for D (5 bases). The V end lost 5 bases, the J end lost 1 base, and 14 bases lay between the germline ends. Germline CDR1 and CDR2: SEHNR and FQNEAQ (reference sequence). There are 16 residues in the CDR3. CDR3 nucleotides: TGTGCCAGCAGCACCCGAGTAGCGTTGAACACCGGGGAGCTGTTTTTT. It encodes CASSTRVALNTGELFF. The full variable domain, completed using reference TRBV7-9 and TRBJ2-2, is DTGVSQNPRHKITKRGQNVTFRCDPISEHNRLYWYRQTLGQGPEFLTYFQNEAQLEKSRLLSDRFSAERPKGSFSTLEIQRTEQGDSAMYLCASSTRVALNTGELFFGEGSRLTVL.

The chain joins TRBV6-5 to TRBJ1-2, with 7 bases that match TRBD1. The germline gives CDR1 MNHEY, CDR2 SVGAGI. The length of the CDR3 is 14 residues. Unmatched junction bases numbered 4, after V lost 6 bases and J lost 0 bases. Here the CDR3 reads CASSWDSSNYGYTF. CDR3 DNA sequence: TGTGCCAGCAGCTGGGACAGCTCTAACTATGGCTACACCTTC.

DNA for the CDR3: TGTGCCAGCGGACAGGGATTCACTGAAGCTTTCTTT. This codes for CASGQGFTEAFF. The chain joins TRBV5-6 to TRBJ1-1, with 8 bases matching TRBD1. Germline V gives CDR1 SGHDT, CDR2 YYEEEE. CDR3 length: 12 residues. Losses at the gene ends were 7 bases for V and 4 bases for J; bases not matched to a gene: 3.

The CDR3 region has the DNA TGTGCCACCGGGACAATCGACCACTATGGCTACACCTTC. This translates into CATGTIDHYGYTF. The chain recombines TRBV12-3 or TRBV12-4 with TRBJ1-2; tentatively, D is TRBD1 (6 bases). This CDR3 has 13 amino acids. Trimming left V 10 bases short and J 3 bases short, with 15 bases between.

This clonotype has more than one count but fewer than ten. The genes are TRBV15 and TRBJ1-6; TRBD1 agrees at 8 bases. Germline V gives CDR1 LNHNV, CDR2 YYDKDF (reference sequence). The V gene end was trimmed by 4 bases and the J gene end by 10 bases; junction bases not matched to a gene: 6. The CDR3 consists of 14 residues. The CDR3 nucleotides are TGTGCCACCAGCACTACAGGGGGAGCGTCACCCCTCCACTTT. Residues: CATSTTGGASPLHF.

The DNA of the CDR3 is TGTGCCAGCAGCTGGGCTTACTTCCCCTACGAGCAGTACTTC. It specifies CASSWAYFPYEQYF. The chain employs TRBV21-1 and TRBJ2-7. TRBV21-1 represents a pseudogene. This CDR3 has 14 residues.

This chain connects TRBV6-2 or TRBV6-3 to TRBJ2-2; TRBD1 is a possible D gene (6 bases). The germline V gene has CDR1 MNHEY and CDR2 SVGEGT. With 2 bases removed from V and 7 bases from J, the gap between germline ends came to 17 bases. CDR3 length: 16 residues. As DNA, the CDR3 is TGTGCCAGCAGTTACCAGGGGCCCCCTGGGGACGGGGAGCTGTTTTTT. Amino acids: CASSYQGPPGDGELFF.

In nucleotides, the CDR3 is TGTGCCTGGAGTTGGGGGATAATCCCGGACGAGCTGTTTTTT. Protein sequence: CAWSWGIIPDELFF. The chain carries TRBV30 and TRBJ2-2; tentatively, D is TRBD1 or TRBD2 (5 bases each). Trimming took 2 bases from V and 11 from J, leaving 18 bases between them. This CDR3 has 14 amino acids. The germline V gene has CDR1 GTSNPN and CDR2 SVGIG (reference sequence).

Only a few counts were recorded for this clonotype. This chain joins TRBV30 and TRBJ1-1, with a possible D match to TRBD1 (6 bases). This CDR3 has 13 amino acids. Germline CDR1 is GTSNPN and CDR2 is SVGIG (reference sequence). V lost 6 bases to trimming and J lost 0 bases, with 11 bases between them. This CDR3 reads CACSDRMNTEAFF. Here the CDR3 DNA reads TGTGCCTGCTCCGACAGGATGAACACTGAAGCTTTCTTT.

This chain joins TRBV3-1 and TRBJ1-2, with 11 bases matching TRBD1. V dropped 2 bases and J dropped 8; count of bases not matched to a gene: 7. The CDR3 loop spans 15 amino acids. Germline loops: CDR1 LGHDT, CDR2 YNNKEL (reference sequence). DNA of the CDR3: TGTGCCAGCAGCCAAAGGACAGGGGGCGCTTGGGGCTACACCTTC. Its protein is CASSQRTGGAWGYTF. Drawing the rest from reference TRBV3-1 and TRBJ1-2, the complete variable domain is DTAVSQTPKYLVTQMGNDKSIKCEQNLGHDTMYWYKQDSKKFLKIMFSYNNKELIINETVPNRFSPKSPDKAHLNLHINSLELGDSAVYFCASSQRTGGAWGYTFGSGTRLTVV.

This clonotype showed up just a few times. The chain employs TRBV12-3 or TRBV12-4 and TRBJ2-3; 8 bases are shared with TRBD2. V shed 5 bases and J 4 bases; nucleotides not matched to a gene: 8. This CDR3 spans 15 amino acids. CDR3 bases: TGTGCCAGCAGTGGGTACCGGGGGGGCCCAGATACGCAGTATTTT. It translates to CASSGYRGGPDTQYF.

This rearrangement joins TRBV10-3 to TRBJ2-7; 11 bases are shared with TRBD2. Germline V lookup: CDR1 ENHRY, CDR2 SYGVKD. V dropped 3 bases and J dropped 0; count of bases not matched to a gene: 4. The CDR3 sequence is 16 residues long. The chain's CDR3 is CAISDPGTSGSYEQYF. The DNA of the CDR3 is TGTGCCATCAGTGATCCCGGGACTAGCGGCTCCTACGAGCAGTACTTC.

The chain carries TRBV5-6 and TRBJ2-7; maybe TRBD1 (5 bases). The ends were cut back, 5 bases at V and 0 bases at J, with 18 bases in the middle. Per germline, CDR1 SGHDT and CDR2 YYEEEE. This CDR3 region has 16 residues. The CDR3 DNA follows: TGTGCCAGCAGACGCGCCAGGGTCCCCTCCTCCTACGAGCAGTACTTC. Encoded protein: CASRRARVPSSYEQYF.

The chain carries TRBV18 and TRBJ2-5; weak D call: TRBD1 (5 bases). Trimming removed 2 bases from V and 5 bases from J, with 15 bases in between. CDR3 length: 15 residues. The V gene's germline CDR1 is KGHSH and CDR2 LQKENI. The CDR3 spells CASSPDLQGSETQYF. CDR3 bases: TGTGCCAGCTCACCAGACTTGCAGGGTTCGGAGACCCAGTACTTC.

The rearrangement links TRBV7-8 to TRBJ2-1, with TRBD2 as a possible D gene (6 bases). CDR1 is SGHVS and CDR2 is FQNEAQ in the germline V gene. The germline V and J ends were trimmed by 5 bases and 3 bases, with 8 bases remaining between them. The CDR3 runs 13 residues. The DNA for the CDR3 is TGTGCCAGCAGCGGCGGGGTCTACAATGAGCAGTTCTTC. It encodes CASSGGVYNEQFF.

The chain couples TRBV29-1 to TRBJ2-7, with D tentatively TRBD2 (6 bases). V lost 8 bases, J lost 5 bases, and 25 bases lay in between. Germline assignment: CDR1 SQVTM and CDR2 ANQGSEA. The length of the CDR3 is 15 residues. The CDR3 sequence is CSLIRVDIRGNEQYF. Written as DNA, the CDR3 is TGCAGCTTGATAAGGGTGGACATACGGGGGAACGAGCAGTACTTC.

This clonotype was detected a few times. This chain links TRBV12-3 or TRBV12-4 with TRBJ2-1; D is unclear. CDR3 length: 11 residues. Trimming stripped 3 bases from V and 10 bases from J, with 7 bases between. The CDR3 sequence: CASSFFGEQFF. The CDR3 nucleotides are TGTGCCAGCAGTTTTTTCGGGGAGCAGTTCTTC.

The sample holds a few counts of this clonotype. The rearrangement links TRBV27 to TRBJ2-1; 10 nucleotides agree with TRBD2. Per the germline V gene, CDR1 is MNHEY and CDR2 is SMNVEV (reference sequence). V dropped 4 bases and J dropped 2; count of bases not matched to a gene: 11. This CDR3 has 18 amino acids. The DNA for the CDR3 is TGTGCCAGCAGTTCGTTGCTAGCGGGAGCCCTTACCTACAATGAGCAGTTCTTC. Translation gives CASSSLLAGALTYNEQFF.

The chain is built from TRBV24-1 and TRBJ2-2, with 8 bases lining up with TRBD1. This CDR3 spans 18 amino acids. The trim removed 3 bases at V and 6 bases at J, leaving 14 bases unmatched. The germline gives CDR1 KGHDR, CDR2 SFDVKD. CDR3 amino acids: CATSDDPPDRDRAGELFF. The CDR3 DNA reads TGTGCCACCAGTGATGATCCTCCGGACAGGGACCGCGCCGGGGAGCTGTTTTTT.

This sequence joins TRBV12-3 or TRBV12-4 and TRBJ2-1; 12 bases match TRBD2. This CDR3 spans 20 amino acids. Trimming cost V 0 bases and J 1 base; bases outside gene matches: 10. CDR3: CASSLAGELAGGLSYNEQFF. CDR3 nucleotides: TGTGCCAGCAGTTTAGCGGGGGAACTAGCGGGAGGATTATCCTACAATGAGCAGTTCTTC.

The V gene is TRBV6-5, the J gene TRBJ1-2; D is unclear. CDR1 and CDR2 from the germline V gene are MNHEY and SVGAGI. This CDR3 is 20 amino acids long. Trimming took off 0 bases at V and 0 bases at J, with 23 bases between the two ends. CDR3 region: CASSYSSPRGQRDSNYGYTF. CDR3 bases: TGTGCCAGCAGTTACTCGAGTCCACGCGGCCAACGAGATTCTAACTATGGCTACACCTTC.

In this sample, this clonotype turned up many times. The V gene is TRBV7-9, the J gene TRBJ2-7, with no clear D. Trimming pared 1 base from V and 5 bases from J, leaving 12 bases between. The CDR3 loop spans 14 amino acids. Germline CDR1 reads SEHNR; CDR2 reads FQNEAQ (reference sequence). CDR3 amino acids: CASSLVVGSDEQYF. Here the CDR3 DNA reads TGTGCCAGCAGCTTAGTAGTAGGCAGCGACGAGCAGTACTTC.

This chain connects TRBV7-8 to TRBJ1-2; D gene uncertain. Per the germline V gene, CDR1 is SGHVS and CDR2 is FQNEAQ. This CDR3 is built from 15 residues. Trimming left V 1 base short and J 5 bases short, with 14 bases between. The CDR3 bases are TGTGCCAGCAGCTTAGGCACAGCCTCACTTTATGGCTACACCTTC. Translation gives CASSLGTASLYGYTF. The variable domain in full, with the rest retrieved from reference TRBV7-8 and TRBJ1-2, is GAGVSQSPRYKVAKRGQDVALRCDPISGHVSLFWYQQALGQGPEFLTYFQNEAQLDKSGLPSDRFFAERPEGSVSTLKIQRTQQEDSAVYLCASSLGTASLYGYTFGSGTRLTVV.